This T cell receptor beta chain originates from a study of CD8 T cells in Susac syndrome. Broader study findings: By the study's own acknowledgment, its TCR sequencing and HLA analysis included relatively few individuals.

On this clonotype: Its specificity is not known.

The CDR3 runs to 13 residues. Per the germline V gene, CDR1 is SGHDN and CDR2 is FVKESK. Between the trimmed V and J ends, which lost 5 bases and 8 bases, there was a span of 15 bases. Sequencing of TCR beta was performed on blood CD8+ T cells and on blood CD4+ T cells. CD8+ and CD4+ T cells were negatively isolated; TEMRA cells were FACS-enriched. Random hexamers served to reverse transcribe roughly 0.45 to 1 ug RNA. The authors amplified TCR beta CDR3 across 54 Vbeta and 13 Jbeta using immunoSEQ multiplex PCR. TCRdb itself ran the immunoSEQ multiplex PCR reads through MiXCR, one entry per CDR3 protein. The data show some 260,000 distinct CDR3 sequences, with 80% to 90% seen just once and about 0.11% held by the top ten.

The chain carries TRBV14 and TRBJ1-2; possible D gene TRBD1, 5 bases. Material for sequencing was CD8+ T cells from PBMCs. The sequence derives from a human donor with multiple sclerosis. CDR3 DNA: TGTGCCAGCAGCAACGACAGACGAAGCGGCTACACCTTC. It specifies CASSNDRRSGYTF.